The T cell receptor (beta chain) described here comes from a study of CD8 T cells in ankylosing spondylitis. Overall study findings and caveats: Relatively scarce in peripheral blood, disease-linked clones were CD8+. It appeared that ankylosing spondylitis blood was characterized by a TCR beta motif of seven or eight highly homologous variants. Reportedly, disease-linked clones are significantly enriched in ankylosing spondylitis patients' matched synovial fluid. Earlier reports found some motif variants in synovial fluid and blood in reactive arthritis.

This CDR3 contains 13 residues. V dropped 4 bases and J dropped 3 bases, with 10 bases sitting between them. Germline V gene data show CDR1 as SGHDN and CDR2 as FVKESK. This clonotype was recorded a few times. Its matching antigen is unknown. With molecular barcodes, quantitative 5'-RACE was used to make the TCR beta libraries. Via MiXCR, TCRdb re-called the 5' RACE reads, giving one row per CDR3 protein. Of about 540,000 distinct CDR3 sequences listed, about 13% are singletons. The sequence derives from a male donor with ankylosing spondylitis. Sequences were obtained from blood, either unsorted or a sorted T cell fraction (not recorded which). V and J are TRBV14 and TRBJ2-7, with D unclear. CDR3 in amino acids: CASSLEEDYEQYF. The CDR3 DNA is TGTGCCAGCAGCCTTGAAGAGGACTACGAGCAGTACTTC.